Given below is one T cell receptor (beta chain) in context. Its antigen is not known. Profiled with immunoSEQ multiplex PCR; TCRdb holds only in-frame clones, not every one. The sample yields 180,000 or so clones, approximately 92% seen once. This specimen belongs to a study of shared clonotypes between healthy human individuals. Study-wide findings and caveats: Expectations were that clonotype sharing among donors would be affected by sequencing depth.

V was clipped by 5 bases and J by 0 bases, with 7 bases between them. The CDR3 is 13 amino acids. Germline loops: CDR1 MNHEY, CDR2 SMNVEV (reference sequence). This sequence originates from a woman aged 25-40 years in good health. Material: naive CD4+ T cells sorted from blood. The sample's subset: CD45RA+ positively selected. The chain uses TRBV27 and TRBJ1-2, with D unresolved. The CDR3 loop is CASSRATNYGYTF. CDR3 nucleotides: TGTGCCAGCAGTCGGGCAACTAACTATGGCTACACCTTC.